This TCR beta chain was sequenced for a study of T cell clonotyping in hematopoietic cell transplantation. Time point described: recipient sample about 28 days before transplant, after cytoreduction. Libraries were prepared by immunoSEQ multiplex PCR; TCRdb keeps only in-frame clonotypes and omits some of them. This sample has tens of thousands of clones, with 96% found just once. Germline V gene data show CDR1 as MGHRA and CDR2 as YSYEKL. This CDR3 contains 14 residues. V was clipped by 4 bases and J by 2 bases, with 9 bases between them. This rearrangement joins TRBV4-1 to TRBJ2-1; tentative D call: TRBD2 (6 bases). Sequenced material: peripheral blood mononuclear cells, taken before stem cell transplant. This receptor was obtained from a woman between 50 and 59 years old with acute myeloid leukemia. Some clones in this sample may be carry-over from other donors' samples. In DNA, the CDR3 is TGCGCCAGCAGCCGGGGGGATACCTACAATGAGCAGTTCTTC. This codes for CASSRGDTYNEQFF.